This is a list of T cell receptor beta chains from one sample in a study of blood T cell repertoires in COVID-19. Some clones are missing from TCRdb's copy, which holds only in-frame ones; the method was immunoSEQ multiplex PCR. Altogether 70,000 to 85,000 clones are present, roughly 78% being singletons, with the ten largest covering about a fifth. Input material: peripheral blood. These receptors were taken from a human donor in a cohort sampled during active COVID-19. The CDR3 runs from the conserved cysteine through the conserved F or W. D genes are given only for firm matches. Only part of the rows carry a size: once, few, many, or a class if the clone is expanded.

CDR3 DNA: TGTGCCACCAGCAGAGATCAGAAGGGGACTGAAGCTTTCTTT
CDR3 protein: CATSRDQKGTEAFF
clone size: NA
CDR3 length: 14
V gene: TRBV15
J gene: TRBJ1-1
D gene: NA

CDR3 DNA: TGTGCCAGCAGCCAGGTGACCTACGAGCAGTACTTC
CDR3 protein: CASSQVTYEQYF
clone size: NA
CDR3 length: 12
V gene: TRBV28
J gene: TRBJ2-7
D gene: NA

CDR3 DNA: TGCGCCAGCAGCCAAAACGACCGGGACAGGGATGATGGCTACACCTTC
CDR3 protein: CASSQNDRDRDDGYTF
clone size: NA
CDR3 length: 16
V gene: TRBV4-1
J gene: TRBJ1-2
D gene: TRBD1

CDR3 DNA: TGTGCCAGCAGCTTAAACGGGGGGAGCTCTGGAAACACCATATATTTT
CDR3 protein: CASSLNGGSSGNTIYF
clone size: NA
CDR3 length: 16
V gene: TRBV7-2
J gene: TRBJ1-3
D gene: NA

CDR3 DNA: TGTGCCAGCAGTGCCCAGGGCACAGATACGCAGTATTTT
CDR3 protein: CASSAQGTDTQYF
clone size: once
CDR3 length: 13
V gene: TRBV2
J gene: TRBJ2-3
D gene: NA

CDR3 DNA: TGTGCCAGCAGTGTATTCGGGAACACAGATACGCAGTATTTT
CDR3 protein: CASSVFGNTDTQYF
clone size: few
CDR3 length: 14
V gene: TRBV2
J gene: TRBJ2-3
D gene: NA

CDR3 DNA: TGTGCCAGCAGCCATGGGACAGGGAGGTCCTACGAGCAGTACTTC
CDR3 protein: CASSHGTGRSYEQYF
clone size: NA
CDR3 length: 15
V gene: TRBV4-2
J gene: TRBJ2-7
D gene: TRBD1

CDR3 DNA: TGTGCCAGCAGCTACCGGGGTAGCGATCAAGAGACCCAGTACTTC
CDR3 protein: CASSYRGSDQETQYF
clone size: NA
CDR3 length: 15
V gene: TRBV7-2
J gene: TRBJ2-5
D gene: NA

CDR3 DNA: TGTGCCAGCAGCATACGGGAGACCCAGTACTTC
CDR3 protein: CASSIRETQYF
clone size: NA
CDR3 length: 11
V gene: TRBV21-1
J gene: TRBJ2-5
D gene: NA

CDR3 DNA: TGTGCCAGCAGCCCGGAAGGGGCGCTCTACGAGCAGTACTTC
CDR3 protein: CASSPEGALYEQYF
clone size: NA
CDR3 length: 14
V gene: TRBV7-3
J gene: TRBJ2-7
D gene: NA

CDR3 DNA: TGCGCCAGCAGCTTGCGGGGAGATACGCAGTATTTT
CDR3 protein: CASSLRGDTQYF
clone size: NA
CDR3 length: 12
V gene: TRBV5-1
J gene: TRBJ2-3
D gene: NA

CDR3 DNA: TGCGCCAGCAGCCTGGGACAGGGCCCAGATACGCAGTATTTT
CDR3 protein: CASSLGQGPDTQYF
clone size: once
CDR3 length: 14
V gene: TRBV5-1
J gene: TRBJ2-3
D gene: TRBD1

CDR3 DNA: TGTGCCAGCAGCTTAGGTACCGGGGGAGGAGTGGGCGAGCAGTACTTC
CDR3 protein: CASSLGTGGGVGEQYF
clone size: many
CDR3 length: 16
V gene: TRBV7-6
J gene: TRBJ2-7
D gene: NA

CDR3 DNA: TGTGCCAGCAGCCAAGATAAAGGGAGCTCCTATAATTCACCCCTCCACTTT
CDR3 protein: CASSQDKGSSYNSPLHF
clone size: NA
CDR3 length: 17
V gene: TRBV4-2
J gene: TRBJ1-6
D gene: NA

CDR3 DNA: TGTGCCAGCTCCCCTGGGGCCGGACAGGGAAGGATCACTGAAGCTTTCTTT
CDR3 protein: CASSPGAGQGRITEAFF
clone size: NA
CDR3 length: 17
V gene: TRBV18
J gene: TRBJ1-1
D gene: TRBD1

CDR3 DNA: TGTGCCAGCAGCTTAAGAGCGGGGGGCGCCTACGAGCAGTACTTC
CDR3 protein: CASSLRAGGAYEQYF
clone size: NA
CDR3 length: 15
V gene: TRBV7-3
J gene: TRBJ2-7
D gene: TRBD2

CDR3 DNA: TGTGCCAGCTCACAAGGACAGGGAGGAACCGGGGAGCTGTTTTTT
CDR3 protein: CASSQGQGGTGELFF
clone size: NA
CDR3 length: 15
V gene: TRBV18
J gene: TRBJ2-2
D gene: TRBD1